These T cell receptor beta chains were read from a single sample in a study of identical twins. Each CDR3 protein is one row after TCRdb ran MiXCR on the 5' RACE reads. This repertoire shows hundreds of thousands of distinct CDR3 sequences, 5.5% to 7% found once; its top ten account for roughly 3.7%. The same data also went into a second study, on yellow fever vaccine responses in identical twins.

The source material was memory (CD45RO+) T cells sorted from blood. The receptors were sampled from a woman aged 18-29 years in good health. The CDR3 runs from the conserved cysteine through the conserved F or W. D genes are given only for firm matches. Expanded clones get a size class; other rows say once, few or many, or leave the size out.

d_call j_call v_call clone_size cdr3_aa cdr3_nt
TRBD2 TRBJ2-4 TRBV7-9 few CASSLVVEGGDIQYF TGTGCCAGCAGCTTAGTGGTGGAGGGAGGGGACATTCAGTACTTC
- TRBJ2-1 TRBV3-1 - CASSQVIYEQFF TGTGCCAGCAGCCAAGTAATCTATGAGCAGTTCTTC
- TRBJ2-1 TRBV15 - CATSRAQTGSEVPFF TGTGCCACCAGCAGAGCTCAGACAGGCTCTGAGGTTCCGTTCTTC
TRBD1 TRBJ2-7 TRBV28 many CASSFPRTGFLYEQYF TGTGCCAGCAGTTTCCCTAGGACAGGGTTCCTCTACGAGCAGTACTTC
- TRBJ2-3 TRBV7-6 - CASSLAGSYTDTQYF TGTGCCAGCAGCTTAGCTGGTAGTTACACAGATACGCAGTATTTT
- TRBJ1-1 TRBV3-1 - CASSLQGARNTEAFF TGTGCCAGCAGCTTACAGGGTGCTAGGAACACTGAAGCTTTCTTT
- TRBJ2-1 TRBV7-2 - CASSTTGTTYNEQFF TGTGCCAGCAGCACAACCGGGACCACCTACAATGAGCAGTTCTTC
- TRBJ2-1 TRBV15 - CATSRGKSGRFF TGTGCCACCAGCAGAGGGAAGAGCGGGCGGTTCTTC
TRBD2 TRBJ2-5 TRBV11-3 few CASSPGLAGGEETQYF TGTGCCAGCAGCCCGGGACTAGCGGGAGGGGAAGAGACCCAGTACTTC
- TRBJ1-2 TRBV9 - CASSDPWGNGYTF TGTGCCAGCAGCGATCCATGGGGGAATGGCTACACCTTC
- TRBJ1-3 TRBV7-6 few CASSLAPMAGNTIYF TGTGCCAGCAGCTTAGCCCCAATGGCTGGAAACACCATATATTTT
- TRBJ1-5 TRBV12-3/TRBV12-4 few CASSFRKLRNQPQHF TGTGCCAGCAGTTTTAGGAAGCTGAGGAATCAGCCCCAGCATTTT
TRBD1 TRBJ2-3 TRBV12-3/TRBV12-4 few CASSLTGVPDTQYF TGTGCCAGCAGTTTGACAGGGGTACCAGATACGCAGTATTTT
- TRBJ2-5 TRBV5-1 - CASSLGGTGRGETQYF TGCGCCAGCAGCTTGGGTGGGACCGGCCGGGGAGAGACCCAGTACTTC